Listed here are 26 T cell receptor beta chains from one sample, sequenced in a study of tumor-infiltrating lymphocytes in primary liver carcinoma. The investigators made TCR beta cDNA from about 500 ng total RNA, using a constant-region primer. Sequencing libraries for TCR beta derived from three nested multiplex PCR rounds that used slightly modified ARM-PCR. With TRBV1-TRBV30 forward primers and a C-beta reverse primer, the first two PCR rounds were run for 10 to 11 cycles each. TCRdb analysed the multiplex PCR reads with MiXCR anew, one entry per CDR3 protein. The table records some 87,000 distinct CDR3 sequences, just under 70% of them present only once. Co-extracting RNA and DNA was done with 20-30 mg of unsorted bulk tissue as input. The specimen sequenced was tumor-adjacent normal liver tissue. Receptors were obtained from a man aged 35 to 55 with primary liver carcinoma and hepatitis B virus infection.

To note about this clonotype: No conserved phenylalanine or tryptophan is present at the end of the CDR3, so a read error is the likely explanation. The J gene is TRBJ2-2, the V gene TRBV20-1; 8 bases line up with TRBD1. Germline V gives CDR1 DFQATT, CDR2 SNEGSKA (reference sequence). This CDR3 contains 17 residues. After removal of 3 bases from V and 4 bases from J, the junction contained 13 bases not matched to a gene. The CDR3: CSASGTLDRASTGELFS. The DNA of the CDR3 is TGCAGTGCTAGTGGGACCCTGGACAGGGCCTCCACCGGGGAGCTGTTTTCT.

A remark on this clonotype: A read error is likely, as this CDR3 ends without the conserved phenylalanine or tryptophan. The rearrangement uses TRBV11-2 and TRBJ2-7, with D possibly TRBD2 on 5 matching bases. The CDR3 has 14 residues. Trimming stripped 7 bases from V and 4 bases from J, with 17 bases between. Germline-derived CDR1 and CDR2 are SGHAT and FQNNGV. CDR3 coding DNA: TGTGCCAGCACCATAGAGTACGGGGATTACGAGCAGTACTCC. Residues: CASTIEYGDYEQYS.

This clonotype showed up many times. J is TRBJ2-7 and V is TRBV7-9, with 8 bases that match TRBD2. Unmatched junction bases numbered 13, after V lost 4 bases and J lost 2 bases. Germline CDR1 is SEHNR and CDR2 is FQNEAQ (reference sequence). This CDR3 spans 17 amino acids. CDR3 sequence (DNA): TGTGCCAGCAGCTCGGCGGGAGGAGATTTCGACCCCTACGAGCAGTACTTC. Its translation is CASSSAGGDFDPYEQYF.

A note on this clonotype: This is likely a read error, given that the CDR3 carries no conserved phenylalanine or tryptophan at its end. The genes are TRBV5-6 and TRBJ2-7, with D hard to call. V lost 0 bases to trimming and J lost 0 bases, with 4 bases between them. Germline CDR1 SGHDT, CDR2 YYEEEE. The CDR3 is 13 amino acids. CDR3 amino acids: CASSLERSYEQYS. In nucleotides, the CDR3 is TGTGCCAGCAGCTTGGAGCGCTCCTACGAGCAGTACTCC.

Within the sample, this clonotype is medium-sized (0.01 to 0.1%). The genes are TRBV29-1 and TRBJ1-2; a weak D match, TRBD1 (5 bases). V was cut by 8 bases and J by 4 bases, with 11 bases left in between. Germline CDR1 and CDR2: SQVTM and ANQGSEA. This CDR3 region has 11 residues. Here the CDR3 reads CSFGTIYGYTF. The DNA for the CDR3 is TGCAGCTTTGGGACTATCTATGGCTACACCTTC.

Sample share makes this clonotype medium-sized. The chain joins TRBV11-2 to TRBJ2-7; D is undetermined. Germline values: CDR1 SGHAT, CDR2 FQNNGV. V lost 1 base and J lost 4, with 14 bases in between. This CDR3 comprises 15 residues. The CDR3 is CASSLARDARYEQYF. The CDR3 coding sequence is TGTGCCAGCAGCTTAGCGCGAGACGCAAGGTACGAGCAGTACTTC. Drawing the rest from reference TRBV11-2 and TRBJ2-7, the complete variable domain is EAGVAQSPRYKIIEKRQSVAFWCNPISGHATLYWYQQILGQGPKLLIQFQNNGVVDDSQLPKDRFSAERLKGVDSTLKIQPAKLEDSAVYLCASSLARDARYEQYFGPGTRLTVT.

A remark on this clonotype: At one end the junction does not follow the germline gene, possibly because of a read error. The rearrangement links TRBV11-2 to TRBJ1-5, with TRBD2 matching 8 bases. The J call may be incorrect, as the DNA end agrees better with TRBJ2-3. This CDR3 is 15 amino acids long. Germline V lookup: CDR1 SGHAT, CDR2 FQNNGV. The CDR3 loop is CASNLVAGSNQPQYF. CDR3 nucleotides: TGTGCCAGCAACTTAGTAGCGGGGAGCAATCAGCCCCAGTATTTT.

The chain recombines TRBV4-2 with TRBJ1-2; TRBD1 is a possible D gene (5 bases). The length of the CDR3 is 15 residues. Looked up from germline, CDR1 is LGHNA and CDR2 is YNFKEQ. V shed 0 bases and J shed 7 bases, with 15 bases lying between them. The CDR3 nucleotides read TGTGCCAGCAGCCAAGATATGGGCGGGGGTGGTGGCTACACCTTC. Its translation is CASSQDMGGGGGYTF.

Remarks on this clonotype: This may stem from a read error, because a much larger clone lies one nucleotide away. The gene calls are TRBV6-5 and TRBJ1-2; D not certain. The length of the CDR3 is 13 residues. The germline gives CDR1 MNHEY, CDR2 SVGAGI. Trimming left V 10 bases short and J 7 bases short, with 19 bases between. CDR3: CAISPLSVAGYTF. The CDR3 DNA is TGTGCCATCAGCCCCCTTTCGGTGGCTGGCTACACCTTC.

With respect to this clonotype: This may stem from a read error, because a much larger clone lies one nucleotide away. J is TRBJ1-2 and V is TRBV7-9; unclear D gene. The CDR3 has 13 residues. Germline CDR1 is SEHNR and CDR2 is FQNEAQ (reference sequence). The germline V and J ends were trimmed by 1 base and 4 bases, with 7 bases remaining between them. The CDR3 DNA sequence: TGTGCCAGCAGCTTAGATATGGCCTATGGCTACACCTTC. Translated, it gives CASSLDMAYGYTF.

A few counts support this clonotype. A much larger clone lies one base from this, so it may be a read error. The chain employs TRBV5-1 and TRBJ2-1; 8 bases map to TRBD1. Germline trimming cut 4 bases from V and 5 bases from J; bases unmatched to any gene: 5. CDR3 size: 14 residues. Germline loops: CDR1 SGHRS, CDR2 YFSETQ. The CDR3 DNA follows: TGCGCCAGCAGCCATGACAGGGGAAACAATGAGCAGTTCTTC. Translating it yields CASSHDRGNNEQFF.

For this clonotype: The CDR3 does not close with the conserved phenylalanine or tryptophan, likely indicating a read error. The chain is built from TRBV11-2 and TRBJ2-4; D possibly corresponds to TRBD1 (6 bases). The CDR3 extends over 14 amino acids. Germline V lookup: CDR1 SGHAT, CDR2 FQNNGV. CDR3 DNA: TGTGCCAGCAGCGCTATGGGGGACACTGACATCCAGTACATC. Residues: CASSAMGDTDIQYI.

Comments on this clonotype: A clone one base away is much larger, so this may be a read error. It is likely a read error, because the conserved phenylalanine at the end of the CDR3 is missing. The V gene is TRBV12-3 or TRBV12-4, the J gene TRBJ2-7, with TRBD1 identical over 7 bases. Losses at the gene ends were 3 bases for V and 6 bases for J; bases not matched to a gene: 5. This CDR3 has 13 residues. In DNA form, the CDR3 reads TGTGCCAGCAGTTTTACAGGGGAAGGCGAGCAGTACTGC. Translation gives CASSFTGEGEQYC.

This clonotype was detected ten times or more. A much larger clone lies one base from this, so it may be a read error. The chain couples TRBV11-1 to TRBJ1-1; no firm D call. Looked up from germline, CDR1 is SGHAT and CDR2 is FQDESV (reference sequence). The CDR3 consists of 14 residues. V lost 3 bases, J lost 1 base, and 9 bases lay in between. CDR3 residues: CASSFGRANTEAFF. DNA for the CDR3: TGTGCCAGCAGCTTTGGGCGGGCGAACACTGAAGCTTTCTTT.

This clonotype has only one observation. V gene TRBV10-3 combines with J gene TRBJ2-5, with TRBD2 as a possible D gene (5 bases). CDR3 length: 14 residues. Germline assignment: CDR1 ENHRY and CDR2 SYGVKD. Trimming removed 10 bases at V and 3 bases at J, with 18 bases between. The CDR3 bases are TGTGCCAGTGCCAGCGGTGGCGGAGAAGAGACCCAGTACTTC. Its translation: CASASGGGEETQYF.

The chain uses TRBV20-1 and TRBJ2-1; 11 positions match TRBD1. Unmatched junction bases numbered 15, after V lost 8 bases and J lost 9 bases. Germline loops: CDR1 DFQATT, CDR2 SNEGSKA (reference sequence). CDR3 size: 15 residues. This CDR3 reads CSTGSLDRGPGEQFF. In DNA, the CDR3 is TGCAGTACTGGATCTCTGGACAGGGGGCCGGGTGAGCAGTTCTTC.

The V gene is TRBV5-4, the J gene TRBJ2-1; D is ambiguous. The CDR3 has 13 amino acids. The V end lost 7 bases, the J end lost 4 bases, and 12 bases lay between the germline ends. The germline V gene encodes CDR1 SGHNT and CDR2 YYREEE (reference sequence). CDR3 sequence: CASGEAFYNEQFF. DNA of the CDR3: TGTGCCAGCGGCGAGGCGTTTTACAATGAGCAGTTCTTC.

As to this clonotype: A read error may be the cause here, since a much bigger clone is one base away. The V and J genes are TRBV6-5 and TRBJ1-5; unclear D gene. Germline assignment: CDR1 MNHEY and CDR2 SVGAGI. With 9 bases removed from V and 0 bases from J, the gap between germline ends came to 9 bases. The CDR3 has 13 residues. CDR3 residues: CASQPHSNQPQHF. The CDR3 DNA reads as TGTGCCAGTCAGCCTCATAGCAATCAGCCCCAGCATTTT.

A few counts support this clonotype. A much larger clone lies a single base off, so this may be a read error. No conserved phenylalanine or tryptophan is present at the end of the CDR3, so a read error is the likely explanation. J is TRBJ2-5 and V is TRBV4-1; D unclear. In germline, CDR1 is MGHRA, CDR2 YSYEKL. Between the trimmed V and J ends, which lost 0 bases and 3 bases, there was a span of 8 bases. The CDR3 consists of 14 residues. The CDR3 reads CASSQDPLKETQYS. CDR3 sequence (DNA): TGCGCCAGCAGCCAAGATCCCCTTAAAGAGACCCAGTACTCC.

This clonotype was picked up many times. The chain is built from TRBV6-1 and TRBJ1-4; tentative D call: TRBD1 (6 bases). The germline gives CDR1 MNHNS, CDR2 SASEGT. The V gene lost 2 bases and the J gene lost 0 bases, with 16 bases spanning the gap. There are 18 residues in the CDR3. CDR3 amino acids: CASSERGQRIATNEKLFF. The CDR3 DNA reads TGTGCCAGCAGTGAAAGGGGACAACGGATTGCAACTAATGAAAAACTGTTTTTT.

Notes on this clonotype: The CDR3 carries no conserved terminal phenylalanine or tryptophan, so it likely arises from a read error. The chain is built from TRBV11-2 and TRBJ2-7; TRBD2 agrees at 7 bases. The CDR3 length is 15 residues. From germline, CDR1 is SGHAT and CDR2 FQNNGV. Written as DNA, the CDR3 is TGTGCCAACAGCCTCGGCGGGACTATACCCTACGAGCAGTACTCC. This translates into CANSLGGTIPYEQYS.

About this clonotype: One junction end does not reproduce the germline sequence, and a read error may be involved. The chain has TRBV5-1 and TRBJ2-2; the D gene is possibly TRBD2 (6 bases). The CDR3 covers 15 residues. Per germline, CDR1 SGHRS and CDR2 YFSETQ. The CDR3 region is CASSSAGSKTGGLFF. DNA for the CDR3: TGCGCCAGCAGCTCGGCGGGTTCGAAGACCGGGGGGCTGTTTTTT.

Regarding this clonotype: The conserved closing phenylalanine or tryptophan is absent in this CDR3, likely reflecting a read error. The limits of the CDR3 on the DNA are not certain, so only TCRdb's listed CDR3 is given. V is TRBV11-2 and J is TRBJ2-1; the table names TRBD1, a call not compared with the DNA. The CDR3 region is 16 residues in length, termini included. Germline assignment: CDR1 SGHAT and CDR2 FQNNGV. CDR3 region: CASSSPCGVPYNEQLV.

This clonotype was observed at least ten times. In DNA form, the CDR3 reads TGTGCCAGCAGTAGGCAGGGGTACACAGATACGCAGTATTTT. Translated, it gives CASSRQGYTDTQYF. The chain uses TRBV6-2 or TRBV6-3 and TRBJ2-3; TRBD1 is a possible D gene (6 bases). Germline V gene sequence: CDR1 MNHEY, CDR2 SVGEGT. V was clipped by 5 bases and J by 2 bases, with 11 bases between them. The CDR3 runs to 14 residues.

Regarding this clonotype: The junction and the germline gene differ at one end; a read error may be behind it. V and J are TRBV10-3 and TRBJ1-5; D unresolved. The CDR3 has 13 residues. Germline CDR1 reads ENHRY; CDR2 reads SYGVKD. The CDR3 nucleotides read TGCGCCATCAGTGCGGGCACGGAAGGGTCCCAGCATTTT. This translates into CAISAGTEGSQHF.

Written as DNA, the CDR3 is TGCGCCAGCAGTTTGACTAGCGGGGGCCTCCATGAGACCCAGTACTTC. Its translation is CASSLTSGGLHETQYF. J is TRBJ2-5 and V is TRBV10-2; 12 bases agree with TRBD2. V lost 5 bases, J lost 5 bases, and 9 bases stayed unmatched. Germline lookup yields CDR1 WSHSY and CDR2 SAAADI. This CDR3 is built from 16 residues.